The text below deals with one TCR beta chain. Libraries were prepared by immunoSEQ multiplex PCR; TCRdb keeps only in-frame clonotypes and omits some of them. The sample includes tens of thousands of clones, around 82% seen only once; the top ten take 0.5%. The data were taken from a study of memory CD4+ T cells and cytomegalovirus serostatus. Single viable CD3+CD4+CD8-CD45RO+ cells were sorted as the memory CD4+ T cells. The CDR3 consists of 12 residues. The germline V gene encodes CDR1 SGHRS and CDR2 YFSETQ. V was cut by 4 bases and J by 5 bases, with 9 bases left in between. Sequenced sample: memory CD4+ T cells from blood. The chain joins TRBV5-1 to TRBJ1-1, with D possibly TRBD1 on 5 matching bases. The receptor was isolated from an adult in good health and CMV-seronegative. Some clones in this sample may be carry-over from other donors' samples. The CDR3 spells CASSVEGTEAFF. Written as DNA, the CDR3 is TGCGCCAGCAGCGTCGAGGGGACTGAAGCTTTCTTT.